The T cell receptor beta chain described here comes from a study of CXCR3-negative and CXCR3-positive naive CD8 T cells. CDR3 length equals 15 residues. Germline loops: CDR1 SEHNR, CDR2 FQNEAQ (reference sequence). The TRB cDNA libraries were prepared by 5' RACE with UMI labels. TCRdb reprocessed the 5' RACE reads, with one entry per CDR3 protein and no DNA. Its clone listing holds 85,000 to 90,000 distinct CDR3 sequences. Study-level findings and limits: Relative to CXCR3-negative naive cells, CXCR3-positive naive cells had more hydrophobic TRB CDR3s. Memory CD8+ cells had much lower diversity, and both naive subsets had comparably high diversity. CXCR3 expression partially decreased after cryopreservation; most assays used fresh PBMCs.

A word on this clonotype: Its specificity is not known.

Triplicate sorts of 300,000 cells per CD8+ subset. Sequences were obtained from naive CXCR3+ CD8+ T cells from blood. Subset reported: CD45RO-CCR7+CD27+CD95- naive CD8+ T cells expressing CXCR3 (TNR3+). The genes are TRBV7-9 and TRBJ2-7; there is no DNA to check the TCRdb D call of TRBD1. The source of this sequence is a human donor in good health. Some clones in this sample may be carry-over from other donors' samples. CDR3 amino acids: CASSSGTGDFYEQYF.